The following is a T cell receptor (beta chain) sequence with its context. Within 2 weeks of study entry, exposed participants had contacted a PCR-confirmed or clinician-diagnosed COVID-19 case. How the authors handled the data: Using reference gene primer amplification, nucleated cell counts were estimated. Using immunoSEQ multiplex PCR, the repertoire was profiled, and TCRdb retains in-frame clones only, with some absent. V and J calls and clone size follow that table, whereas D and trimming were derived from the DNA. The sample consists of approximately 400,000 clones, roughly nine tenths of them appearing once. The sample belongs to a study of blood T cell repertoires in COVID-19. Study as a whole: Sources were T cells, B-cell-depleted T cells, or PBMCs; the material itself was cDNA or gDNA.

CDR3 length: 11 amino acids. Germline V lookup: CDR1 GTSNPN, CDR2 SVGIG (reference sequence). Trimming stripped 5 bases from V and 8 bases from J, with 10 bases between. The V call is TRBV30, the J call TRBJ1-3, with TRBD1 as a possible D gene (5 bases). The sequence was collected from a middle-aged woman who had been exposed to COVID-19. Material: PBMCs or T cells enriched from blood (not recorded which). The CDR3 loop is CAWGTGDTIYF. The CDR3 DNA follows: TGTGCCTGGGGTACGGGGGACACCATATATTTT. The whole variable domain, remainder taken from reference TRBV30 and TRBJ1-3, is SQTIHQWPATLVQPVGSPLSLECTVEGTSNPNLYWYRQAAGRGLQLLFYSVGIGQISSEVPQNLSASRPQDRQFILSSKKLLLSDSGFYLCAWGTGDTIYFGEGSWLTVV.